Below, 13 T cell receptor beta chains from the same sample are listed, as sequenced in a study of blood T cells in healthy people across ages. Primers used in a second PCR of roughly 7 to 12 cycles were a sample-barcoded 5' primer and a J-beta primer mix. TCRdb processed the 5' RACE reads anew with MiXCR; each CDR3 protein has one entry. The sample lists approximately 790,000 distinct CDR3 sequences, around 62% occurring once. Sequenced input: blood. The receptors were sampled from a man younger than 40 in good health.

The CDR3 reads CASSAGTFQETQYF. Here the CDR3 DNA reads TGTGCCAGCAGTGCCGGGACGTTCCAAGAGACCCAGTACTTC. The rearrangement links TRBV12-3 or TRBV12-4 to TRBJ2-5; the D gene could be TRBD1 or TRBD2 (5 bases each). The CDR3 covers 14 residues. V shed 5 bases and J shed 1 base, with 11 bases lying between them.

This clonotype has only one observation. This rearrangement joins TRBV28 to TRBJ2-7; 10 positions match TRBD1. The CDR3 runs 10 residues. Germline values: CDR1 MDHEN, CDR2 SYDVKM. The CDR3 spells CATGGGEQYF. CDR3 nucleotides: TGTGCGACAGGGGGCGGCGAGCAGTACTTC.

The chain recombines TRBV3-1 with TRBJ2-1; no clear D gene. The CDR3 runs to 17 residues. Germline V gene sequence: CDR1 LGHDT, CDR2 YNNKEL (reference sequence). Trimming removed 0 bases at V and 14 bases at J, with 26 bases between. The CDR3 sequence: CASSQEGPRSPTEREFF. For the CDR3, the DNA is TGTGCCAGCAGCCAAGAAGGCCCCCGCTCCCCGACGGAAAGGGAGTTCTTC.

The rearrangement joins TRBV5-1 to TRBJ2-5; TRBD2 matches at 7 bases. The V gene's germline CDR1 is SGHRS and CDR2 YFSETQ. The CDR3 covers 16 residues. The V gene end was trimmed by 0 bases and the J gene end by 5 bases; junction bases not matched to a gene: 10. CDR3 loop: CASSLASSGPHETQYF. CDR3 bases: TGCGCCAGCAGCTTGGCCTCTAGCGGCCCCCACGAGACCCAGTACTTC.

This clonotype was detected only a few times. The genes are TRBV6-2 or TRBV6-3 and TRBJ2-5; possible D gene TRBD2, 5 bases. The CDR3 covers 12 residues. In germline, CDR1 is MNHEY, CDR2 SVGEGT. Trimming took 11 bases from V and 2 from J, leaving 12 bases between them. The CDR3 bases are TGTGCCCTTGGGAGATCGCAAGAGACCCAGTACTTC. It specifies CALGRSQETQYF.

The CDR3 DNA is TGCAGTGCTAGGAGGTCGTGGGAGCAGTACTTC. As protein: CSARRSWEQYF. The V gene is TRBV20-1, the J gene TRBJ2-7; D call uncertain. Per germline, CDR1 DFQATT and CDR2 SNEGSKA (reference sequence). The CDR3 sequence is 11 residues long. V lost 3 bases, J lost 7 bases, and 10 bases lay in between.

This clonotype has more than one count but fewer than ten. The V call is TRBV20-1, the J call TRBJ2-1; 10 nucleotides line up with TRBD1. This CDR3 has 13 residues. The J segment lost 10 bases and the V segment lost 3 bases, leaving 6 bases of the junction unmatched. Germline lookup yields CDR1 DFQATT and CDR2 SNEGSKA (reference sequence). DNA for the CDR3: TGCAGTGCTAGTCTGCTGACAGGGGGCGAGCAGTTCTTC. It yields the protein CSASLLTGGEQFF.

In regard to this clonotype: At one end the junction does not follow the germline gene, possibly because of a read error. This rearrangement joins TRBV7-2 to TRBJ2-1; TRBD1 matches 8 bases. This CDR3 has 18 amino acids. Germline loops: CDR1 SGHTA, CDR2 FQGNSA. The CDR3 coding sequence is TGTGCCAGCAGCTTAGAGGTCCGCCGGACAGGGTACTACAATGAGCAATACTTC. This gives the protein CASSLEVRRTGYYNEQYF.

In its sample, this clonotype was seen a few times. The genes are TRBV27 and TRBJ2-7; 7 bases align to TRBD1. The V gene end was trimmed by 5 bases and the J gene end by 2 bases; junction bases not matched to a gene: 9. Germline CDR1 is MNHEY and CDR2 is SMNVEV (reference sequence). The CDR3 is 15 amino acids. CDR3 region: CASSATTGDPYEQYF. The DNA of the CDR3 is TGTGCCAGCAGTGCTACAACAGGGGACCCCTACGAGCAGTACTTC.

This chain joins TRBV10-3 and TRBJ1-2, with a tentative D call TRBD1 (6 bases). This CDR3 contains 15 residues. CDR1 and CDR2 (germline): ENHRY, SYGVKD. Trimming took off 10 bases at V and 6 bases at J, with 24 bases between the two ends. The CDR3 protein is CATRQDFTGRDGYTF. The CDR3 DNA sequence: TGTGCCACCCGACAGGATTTTACAGGGCGCGATGGCTACACCTTC.

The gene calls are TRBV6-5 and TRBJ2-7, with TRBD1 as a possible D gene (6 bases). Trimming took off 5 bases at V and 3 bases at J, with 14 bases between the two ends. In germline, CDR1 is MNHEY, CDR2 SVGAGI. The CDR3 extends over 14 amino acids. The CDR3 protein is CASSHTGMGYEQYF. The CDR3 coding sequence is TGTGCCAGCAGTCACACAGGGATGGGCTACGAGCAGTACTTC.

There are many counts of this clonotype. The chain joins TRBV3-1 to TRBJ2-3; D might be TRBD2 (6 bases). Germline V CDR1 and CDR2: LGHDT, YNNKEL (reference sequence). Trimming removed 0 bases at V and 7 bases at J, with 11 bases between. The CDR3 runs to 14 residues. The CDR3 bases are TGTGCCAGCAGCCAAGAGGCGGGGTGGCATACGCAGTATTTT. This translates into CASSQEAGWHTQYF.

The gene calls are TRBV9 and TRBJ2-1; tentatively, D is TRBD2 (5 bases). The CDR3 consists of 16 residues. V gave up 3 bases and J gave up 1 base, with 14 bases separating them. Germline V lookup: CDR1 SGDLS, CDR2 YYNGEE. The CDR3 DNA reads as TGTGCCAGCAGCGCGATAACTAGAGGGTCCTACAATGAGCAGTTCTTC. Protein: CASSAITRGSYNEQFF.